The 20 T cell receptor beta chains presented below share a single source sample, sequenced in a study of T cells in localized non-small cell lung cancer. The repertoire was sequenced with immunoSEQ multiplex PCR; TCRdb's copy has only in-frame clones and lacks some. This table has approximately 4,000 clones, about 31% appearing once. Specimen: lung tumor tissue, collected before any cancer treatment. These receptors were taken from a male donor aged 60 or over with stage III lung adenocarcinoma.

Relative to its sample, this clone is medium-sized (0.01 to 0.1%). The CDR3 is CASKPPGSREAFF. The CDR3, as DNA: TGTGCCAGCAAGCCGCCAGGGTCTCGGGAAGCTTTCTTT. The chain links TRBV6-8 to TRBJ1-1, with D possibly TRBD1 on 5 matching bases. V lost 7 bases to trimming and J lost 8 bases, with 17 bases between them. The CDR3 sequence is 13 residues long. CDR1 MNHGY and CDR2 SAAAGT come from the germline V gene.

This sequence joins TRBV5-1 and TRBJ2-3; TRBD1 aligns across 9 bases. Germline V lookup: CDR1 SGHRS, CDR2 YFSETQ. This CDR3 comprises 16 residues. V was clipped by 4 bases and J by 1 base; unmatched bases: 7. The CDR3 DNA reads TGCGCCAGCAGCATCCTGACAGGGGGAGGCACAGATACGCAGTATTTT. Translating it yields CASSILTGGGTDTQYF.

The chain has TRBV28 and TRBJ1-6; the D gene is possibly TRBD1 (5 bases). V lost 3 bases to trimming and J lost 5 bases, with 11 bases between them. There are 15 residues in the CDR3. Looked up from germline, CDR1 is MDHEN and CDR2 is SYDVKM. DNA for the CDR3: TGTGCCAGCAGTTTTCTGGACAAGGATAATTCACCCCTCCACTTT. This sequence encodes CASSFLDKDNSPLHF.

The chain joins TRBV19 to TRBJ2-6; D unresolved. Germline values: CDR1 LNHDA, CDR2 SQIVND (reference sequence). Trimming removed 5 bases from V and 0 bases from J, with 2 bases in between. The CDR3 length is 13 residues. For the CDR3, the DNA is TGTGCCAGTAGTTTCTCTGGGGCCAACGTCCTGACTTTC. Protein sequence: CASSFSGANVLTF.

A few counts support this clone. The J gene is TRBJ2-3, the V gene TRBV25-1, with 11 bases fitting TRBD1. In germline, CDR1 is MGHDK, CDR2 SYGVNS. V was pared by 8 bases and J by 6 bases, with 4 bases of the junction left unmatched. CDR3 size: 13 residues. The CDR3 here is CASSDRGLDTQYF. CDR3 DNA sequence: TGTGCCAGCTCGGACAGGGGGCTCGATACGCAGTATTTT.

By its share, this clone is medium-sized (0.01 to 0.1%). The CDR3 DNA is TGTGCCAGCAGCGTCGGGACATCCGTCGAGCAGTACTTC. It yields the protein CASSVGTSVEQYF. V usage is TRBV9 and J usage is TRBJ2-7; a possible D gene is TRBD1 (6 bases). The germline gives CDR1 SGDLS, CDR2 YYNGEE. Trimming removed 2 bases at V and 6 bases at J, with 12 bases between. The CDR3 runs 13 residues.

DNA for the CDR3: TGCGCCAGCAGCCGGGGGACTAGCGGGGGAGCTTACGAGCAGTACTTC. Translation gives CASSRGTSGGAYEQYF. The chain recombines TRBV5-1 with TRBJ2-7; 14 nucleotides line up with TRBD2. Trimming removed 4 bases from V and 4 bases from J; junction bases left unmatched: 7. The V gene's germline CDR1 is SGHRS and CDR2 YFSETQ. The CDR3 length is 16 residues. Drawing the rest from reference TRBV5-1 and TRBJ2-7, the complete variable domain is KAGVTQTPRYLIKTRGQQVTLSCSPISGHRSVSWYQQTPGQGLQFLFEYFSETQRNKGNFPGRFSGRQFSNSRSEMNVSTLELGDSALYLCASSRGTSGGAYEQYFGPGTRLTVT.

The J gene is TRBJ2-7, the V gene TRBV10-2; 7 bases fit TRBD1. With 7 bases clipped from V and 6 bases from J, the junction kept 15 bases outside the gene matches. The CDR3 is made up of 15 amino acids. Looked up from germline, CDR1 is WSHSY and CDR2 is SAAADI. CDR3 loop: CASTDRGYRGGEQYF. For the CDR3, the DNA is TGCGCCAGCACCGACAGAGGGTACAGGGGCGGCGAGCAGTACTTC.

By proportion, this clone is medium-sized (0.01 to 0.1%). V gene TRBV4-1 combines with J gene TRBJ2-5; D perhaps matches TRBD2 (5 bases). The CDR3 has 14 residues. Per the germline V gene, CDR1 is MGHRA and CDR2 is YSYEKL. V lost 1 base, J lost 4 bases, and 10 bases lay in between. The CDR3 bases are TGCGCCAGCAGCCAAGCTGGGGAGAGAGAGACCCAGTACTTC. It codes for CASSQAGERETQYF.

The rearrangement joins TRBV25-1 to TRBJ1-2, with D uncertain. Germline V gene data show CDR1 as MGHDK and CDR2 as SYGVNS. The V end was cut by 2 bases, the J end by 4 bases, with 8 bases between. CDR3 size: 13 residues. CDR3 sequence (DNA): TGTGCCAGCAGTGAAGCTGGGCTCTATGGCTACACCTTC. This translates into CASSEAGLYGYTF.

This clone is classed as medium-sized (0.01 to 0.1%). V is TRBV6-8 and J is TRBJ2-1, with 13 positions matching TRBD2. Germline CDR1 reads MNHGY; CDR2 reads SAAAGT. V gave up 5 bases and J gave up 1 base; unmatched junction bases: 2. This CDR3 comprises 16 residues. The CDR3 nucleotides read TGTGCCAGCAGTACGGGACTAGCGGGATCCTACAATGAGCAGTTCTTC. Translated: CASSTGLAGSYNEQFF.

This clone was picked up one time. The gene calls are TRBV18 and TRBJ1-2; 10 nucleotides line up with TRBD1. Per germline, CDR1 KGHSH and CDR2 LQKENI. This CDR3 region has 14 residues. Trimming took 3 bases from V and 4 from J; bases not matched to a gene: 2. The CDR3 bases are TGTGCCAGCTCACCGGGGGACAGGGGCTATGGCTACACCTTC. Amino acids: CASSPGDRGYGYTF.

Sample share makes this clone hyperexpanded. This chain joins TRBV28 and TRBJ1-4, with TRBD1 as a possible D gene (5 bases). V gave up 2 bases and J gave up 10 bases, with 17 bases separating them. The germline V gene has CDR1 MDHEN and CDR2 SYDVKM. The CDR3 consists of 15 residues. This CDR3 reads CASSLGRDPEGKLFF. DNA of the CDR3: TGTGCCAGCAGTTTAGGGAGGGACCCGGAGGGAAAACTGTTTTTT.

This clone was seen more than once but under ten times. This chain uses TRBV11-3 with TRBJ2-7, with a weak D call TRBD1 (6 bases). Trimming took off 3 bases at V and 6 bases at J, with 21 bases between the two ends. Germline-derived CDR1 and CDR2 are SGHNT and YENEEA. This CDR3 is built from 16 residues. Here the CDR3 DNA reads TGTGCCAGCAGCTTGGATTGGACACCAGGGGTCGCCGAGCAGTACTTC. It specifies CASSLDWTPGVAEQYF.

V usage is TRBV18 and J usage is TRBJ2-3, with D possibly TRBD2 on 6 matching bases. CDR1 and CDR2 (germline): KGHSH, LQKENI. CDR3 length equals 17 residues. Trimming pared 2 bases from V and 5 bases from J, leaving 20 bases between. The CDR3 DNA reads TGTGCCAGCTCACCATTCGGGACTGCCGGACTTGTAGATACGCAGTATTTT. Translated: CASSPFGTAGLVDTQYF.

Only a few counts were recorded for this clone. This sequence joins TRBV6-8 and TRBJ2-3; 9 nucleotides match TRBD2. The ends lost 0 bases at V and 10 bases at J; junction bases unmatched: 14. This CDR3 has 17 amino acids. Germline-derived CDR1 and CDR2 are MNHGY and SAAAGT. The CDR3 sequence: CASSYSWRGGTLEAQYF. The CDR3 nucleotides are TGTGCCAGCAGTTACTCGTGGCGGGGGGGTACCCTCGAGGCGCAGTATTTT.

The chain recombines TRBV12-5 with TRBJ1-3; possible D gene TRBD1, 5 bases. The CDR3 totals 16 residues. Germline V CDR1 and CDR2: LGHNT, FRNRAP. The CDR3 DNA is TGTGCCAGCGTGGGGGGAGGGCACCCAACGGGAAACACCATATATTTT. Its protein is CASVGGGHPTGNTIYF. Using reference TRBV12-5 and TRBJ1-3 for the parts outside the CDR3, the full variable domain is DARVTQTPRHKVTEMGQEVTMRCQPILGHNTVFWYRQTMMQGLELLAYFRNRAPLDDSGMPKDRFSAEMPDATLATLKIQPSEPRDSAVYFCASVGGGHPTGNTIYFGEGSWLTVV.

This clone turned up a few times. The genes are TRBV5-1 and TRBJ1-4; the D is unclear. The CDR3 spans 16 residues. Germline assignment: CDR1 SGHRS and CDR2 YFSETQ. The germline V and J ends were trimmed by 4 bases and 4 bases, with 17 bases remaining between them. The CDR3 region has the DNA TGCGCCAGCAGCCAAGCAAACCGGGCCATTAATGAAAAACTGTTTTTT. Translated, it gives CASSQANRAINEKLFF.

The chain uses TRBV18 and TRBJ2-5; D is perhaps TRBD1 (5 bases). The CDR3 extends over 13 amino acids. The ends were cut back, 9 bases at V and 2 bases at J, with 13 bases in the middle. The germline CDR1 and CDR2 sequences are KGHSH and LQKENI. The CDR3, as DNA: TGTGCCAGTTCAGGGATTGATCAAGAGACCCAGTACTTC. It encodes CASSGIDQETQYF.

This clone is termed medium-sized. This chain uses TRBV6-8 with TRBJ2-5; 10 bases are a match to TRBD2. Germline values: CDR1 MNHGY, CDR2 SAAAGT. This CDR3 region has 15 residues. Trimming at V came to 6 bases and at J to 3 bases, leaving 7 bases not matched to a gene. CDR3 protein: CASRAQLAGEETQYF. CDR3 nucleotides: TGTGCCAGCAGGGCGCAGCTAGCGGGGGAAGAGACCCAGTACTTC.